The 27 T cell receptor beta chains below all came from one sample that was sequenced in a study of blood T cells in healthy people across ages (dated by TCRdb to the mid-2010s). The library was made by 5' RACE. The instrument given in TCRdb is Illumina HiSeq 2500. A second PCR of about 7 to 12 cycles was run with a J-beta primer mix and a sample-barcoded 5' primer. TCRdb's own reprocessing of the public reads used fastp at Q25 and MiXCR and kept productive beta chains. When rows share a CDR3 protein, they turn into one entry using the most common DNA and genes. This sample gives 650,000 to 1,000,000 distinct CDR3 sequences in total; approximately 35% of them show up just once. Jointly, the top ten make up 10% to 15% of the sample. Sample: blood. The receptors shown here come from a man between 18 and 35 years old in good health.

This clonotype was seen more than once but under ten times. V is TRBV7-8 and J is TRBJ2-3; D may correspond to TRBD1 or TRBD2 (5 bases each). Germline CDR1 SGHVS, CDR2 FQNEAQ. CDR3 length equals 19 residues. The V and J ends lost 5 bases and 1 base respectively, with 25 bases between them. The CDR3 region is CASSPNFGSGGSRTDTQYF. The DNA for the CDR3 is TGTGCCAGCAGCCCCAATTTTGGGAGTGGGGGAAGTCGCACAGATACGCAGTATTTT.

About this clonotype: A much larger clone sits a single nucleotide away, making a read error possible. The chain's CDR3 is CVTSEDRSKQFF. In nucleotides, the CDR3 is TGTGTCACCAGTGAGGACCGATCCAAGCAGTTCTTC. The chain combines TRBV24-1 with TRBJ2-1; D remains ambiguous. Germline V gene lookup returns CDR1 KGHDR and CDR2 SFDVKD. CDR3 length: 12 amino acids.

This clonotype was counted only a few times. A much more abundant neighbour one base away suggests this may be a read error. This chain links TRBV5-1 with TRBJ1-1; 7 nucleotides match TRBD1. The CDR3 covers 15 residues. Germline V lookup: CDR1 SGHRS, CDR2 YFSETQ. V shed 4 bases, J shed 2 bases, and the junction held 8 bases outside the gene matches. The CDR3 nucleotides read TGCGCCAGCAGCCCGGCGGGACAGCCTAACACTGAAGCTTTCTTT. It translates to CASSPAGQPNTEAFF.

The chain combines TRBV6-5 with TRBJ1-1; TRBD1 is a possible D gene (6 bases). The length of the CDR3 is 15 residues. Germline lookup yields CDR1 MNHEY and CDR2 SVGAGI. The V gene lost 6 bases and the J gene lost 1 base, with 15 bases spanning the gap. The CDR3 bases are TGTGCCAGCAGCTCAGACAGGCCCCGGAACACTGAAGCTTTCTTT. This encodes CASSSDRPRNTEAFF.

This chain links TRBV4-1 with TRBJ2-1; the match to TRBD1 covers 11 bases. The trim removed 0 bases at V and 8 bases at J, leaving 9 bases unmatched. From germline, CDR1 is MGHRA and CDR2 YSYEKL. The length of the CDR3 is 17 residues. CDR3 sequence reads: CASSQDRGQGAIDEQFF. In DNA, the CDR3 is TGCGCCAGCAGCCAAGATCGCGGACAGGGGGCGATCGATGAGCAGTTCTTC.

The CDR3 loop reads CASSLGMNSASYEQYF. DNA of the CDR3: TGTGCCAGCAGCTTAGGAATGAACTCAGCCTCCTACGAGCAGTACTTC. The chain employs TRBV11-2 and TRBJ2-7, with D unresolved. V gave up 1 base and J gave up 0 bases, with 13 bases separating them. The germline CDR1 and CDR2 sequences are SGHAT and FQNNGV. The CDR3 length is 16 residues.

On this clonotype: A much larger clonotype is one base distant, so this may be a read error. This chain joins TRBV4-3 and TRBJ2-7; 8 nucleotides align to TRBD1. Judging by the DNA end, TRBJ2-5 fits better; the J call may be wrong. The germline gives CDR1 LGHNA, CDR2 YSLEER. The CDR3 runs 15 residues. CDR3 bases: TGCGCCAGCAGCCAAGACGCAGGGGGCATAGGGACCCAGTACTTC. This sequence encodes CASSQDAGGIGTQYF.

With respect to this clonotype: One end of the junction fails to match germline, which may point to a read error. The V call is TRBV28, the J call TRBJ2-3; 7 positions agree with TRBD1. The germline gives CDR1 MDHEN, CDR2 SYDVKM. The CDR3 is made up of 14 amino acids. In nucleotides, the CDR3 is TGTGCCGGCAGGCCAGGGGGAGGCACAGATACGCAGTATTTT. Translating gives CAGRPGGGTDTQYF.

This rearrangement joins TRBV9 to TRBJ2-1; TRBD1 or TRBD2 may be the D gene (5 bases each). This CDR3 has 16 residues. Germline-derived CDR1 and CDR2 are SGDLS and YYNGEE. Trimming stripped 2 bases from V and 4 bases from J, with 16 bases between. CDR3 residues: CASSVVGAPAYNEQFF. As DNA, the CDR3 is TGTGCCAGCAGCGTGGTCGGGGCTCCGGCTTACAATGAGCAGTTCTTC.

The chain employs TRBV9 and TRBJ2-3, with D perhaps given as TRBD1 or TRBD2 (5 bases each). Germline CDR1 reads SGDLS; CDR2 reads YYNGEE. V was cut by 3 bases and J by 2 bases, with 19 bases left in between. The CDR3 has 17 residues. Here the CDR3 reads CASSAPGTIGITDTQYF. The CDR3 coding sequence is TGTGCCAGCAGCGCCCCAGGGACCATAGGGATCACAGATACGCAGTATTTT.

The gene calls are TRBV7-2 and TRBJ2-7, with D possibly being TRBD1 or TRBD2 (5 bases each). V shed 3 bases and J shed 6 bases, with 12 bases lying between them. This CDR3 region has 13 residues. CDR1 is SGHTA, CDR2 FQGNSA, per germline. The CDR3 DNA reads as TGTGCCAGCAGCTTGGGGGTAGGGCGCGAGCAGTACTTC. Its translation is CASSLGVGREQYF.

In this sample, this clonotype turned up many times. The chain links TRBV6-6 to TRBJ1-2, with D unclear. Germline loops: CDR1 MNHNY, CDR2 SVGAGI (reference sequence). The CDR3 covers 11 residues. The CDR3 bases are TGTGCGGCGGGAGAGGCCTATGGCTACACCTTC. It codes for CAAGEAYGYTF.

This clonotype was observed a handful of times. V usage is TRBV6-1 and J usage is TRBJ1-1; D not resolved. This CDR3 is built from 16 residues. Trimming stripped 0 bases from V and 0 bases from J, with 11 bases between. CDR1 is MNHNS, CDR2 SASEGT, per germline. The CDR3 protein is CASSEALRRMNTEAFF. Here the CDR3 DNA reads TGTGCCAGCAGTGAAGCGCTTCGGCGGATGAACACTGAAGCTTTCTTT.

The chain has TRBV5-1 and TRBJ2-3; D unclear. The germline V gene encodes CDR1 SGHRS and CDR2 YFSETQ. V was trimmed by 7 bases and J by 5 bases, leaving 23 bases between them. The CDR3 loop spans 16 amino acids. The CDR3 region has the DNA TGCGCCAGCTGGAACGAGCCTCCTTCCCCACGAGATACGCAGTATTTT. It specifies CASWNEPPSPRDTQYF. Filled out from reference TRBV5-1 and TRBJ2-3, the complete variable domain reads KAGVTQTPRYLIKTRGQQVTLSCSPISGHRSVSWYQQTPGQGLQFLFEYFSETQRNKGNFPGRFSGRQFSNSRSEMNVSTLELGDSALYLCASWNEPPSPRDTQYFGPGTRLTVL.

This chain uses TRBV6-1 with TRBJ2-3; a weak D match, TRBD2 (6 bases). The germline gives CDR1 MNHNS, CDR2 SASEGT. The V end lost 2 bases, the J end lost 14 bases, and 11 bases lay between the germline ends. CDR3 length: 11 residues. CDR3 in DNA: TGTGCCAGCAGTGAATGGGACTTGGGGTATTTT. Its translation: CASSEWDLGYF.

This clonotype has just a few counts. The rearrangement uses TRBV20-1 and TRBJ2-3, with TRBD2 as a possible D gene (6 bases). Trimming took 5 bases from V and 3 from J, leaving 24 bases between them. CDR1 and CDR2 (germline): DFQATT, SNEGSKA (reference sequence). The CDR3 length is 17 residues. CDR3 loop: CSAGVPGLAWGTDTQYF. CDR3 in DNA: TGCAGTGCTGGAGTTCCGGGACTCGCCTGGGGAACAGATACGCAGTATTTT.

This clonotype has more than one count but fewer than ten. This chain uses TRBV3-1 with TRBJ2-3, with 9 positions matching TRBD2. Germline V gene sequence: CDR1 LGHDT, CDR2 YNNKEL (reference sequence). CDR3 length: 15 amino acids. V shed 5 bases, J shed 8 bases, and the junction held 11 bases outside the gene matches. The CDR3 here is CASSGIAGDWGTQYF. The CDR3 nucleotides read TGTGCCAGCAGCGGGATAGCGGGGGACTGGGGTACGCAGTATTTT.

This clonotype has a handful of counts. The V gene is TRBV20-1, the J gene TRBJ1-5; tentatively, D is TRBD1 (6 bases). The CDR3 runs to 14 residues. Germline V CDR1 and CDR2: DFQATT, SNEGSKA (reference sequence). The V end was cut by 4 bases, the J end by 3 bases, with 13 bases between. The CDR3 bases are TGCAGTGCTACCAGGGGCATGCTCAATCAGCCCCAGCATTTT. Its translation is CSATRGMLNQPQHF.

This clonotype was seen ten or more times. V gene TRBV5-5 combines with J gene TRBJ2-3; D remains unclear. Trimming pared 0 bases from V and 6 bases from J, leaving 8 bases between. Per the germline V gene, CDR1 is SGHKS and CDR2 is YYEKEE (reference sequence). The CDR3 has 13 amino acids. Here the CDR3 reads CASSLDGVDTQYF. CDR3 nucleotides: TGTGCCAGCAGCTTGGATGGGGTGGATACGCAGTATTTT.

The table lists this clonotype with a count of one. The chain employs TRBV5-1 and TRBJ2-5; 9 nucleotides line up with TRBD1. CDR1 is SGHRS and CDR2 is YFSETQ in the germline V gene. CDR3 length equals 17 residues. The trim removed 3 bases at V and 7 bases at J, leaving 16 bases unmatched. CDR3 nucleotides: TGCGCCAGCAGCTCGCCTAACCGGGACAGGGTATCGGTGACCCAGTACTTC. Residues: CASSSPNRDRVSVTQYF. Full variable domain (remainder filled in from reference TRBV5-1 and TRBJ2-5): KAGVTQTPRYLIKTRGQQVTLSCSPISGHRSVSWYQQTPGQGLQFLFEYFSETQRNKGNFPGRFSGRQFSNSRSEMNVSTLELGDSALYLCASSSPNRDRVSVTQYFGPGTRLLVL.

V gene TRBV29-1 combines with J gene TRBJ2-5; 7 bases are a match to TRBD1. TRBJ2-7 matches the DNA end more closely, so the J call is doubtful. Germline assignment: CDR1 SQVTM and CDR2 ANQGSEA. This CDR3 is built from 12 residues. The CDR3 nucleotides are TGCAGCGTTGGATGGGACAGCACCGAGCAGTACTTC. This sequence encodes CSVGWDSTEQYF.

A note on this clonotype: This may come from a read error, since a much larger clone is one base off. V is TRBV7-3 and J is TRBJ2-1; 7 bases agree with TRBD1. The CDR3 totals 15 residues. CDR1 and CDR2 (germline): SGHTA, FQGTGA. CDR3: CASSFDRVGWNERFF. CDR3 in DNA: TGTGCCAGCAGCTTTGACAGGGTAGGATGGAATGAGCGGTTCTTC.

A word on this clonotype: A much larger clone lies a single base off, so this may be a read error. V gene TRBV20-1 combines with J gene TRBJ2-7, with D unclear. CDR1 and CDR2 (germline): DFQATT, SNEGSKA (reference sequence). The CDR3 has 11 residues. Between the trimmed V and J ends, which lost 3 bases and 7 bases, there was a span of 10 bases. Written as DNA, the CDR3 is TGCAGTGCTAGGGGAAACAATGAGCAGTACTTC. Amino acids: CSARGNNEQYF.

V and J are TRBV20-1 and TRBJ1-2, with no clear D. With 0 bases removed from V and 4 bases from J, the gap between germline ends came to 18 bases. Germline assignment: CDR1 DFQATT and CDR2 SNEGSKA (reference sequence). This CDR3 region has 16 residues. The CDR3 nucleotides are TGCAGTGCTAGAGATAGGTTAGCGGGCGTCTCCTATGGCTACACCTTC. It encodes CSARDRLAGVSYGYTF.

V is TRBV7-8 and J is TRBJ2-2, with D perhaps matching TRBD2 (6 bases). This CDR3 has 16 residues. CDR1 and CDR2 from the germline V gene are SGHVS and FQNEAQ. Trimming left V 5 bases short and J 0 bases short, with 13 bases between. The CDR3 region is CASSPRGGANTGELFF. The CDR3 nucleotides are TGTGCCAGCAGCCCCAGAGGAGGGGCGAACACCGGGGAGCTGTTTTTT.

This chain connects TRBV5-1 to TRBJ2-7; D unclear. This CDR3 spans 17 amino acids. CDR1 SGHRS and CDR2 YFSETQ come from the germline V gene. The V end was cut by 0 bases, the J end by 1 base, with 17 bases between. Here the CDR3 reads CASSLVGSRLSSYEQYF. The CDR3 DNA reads as TGCGCCAGCAGCTTGGTTGGGTCCCGGCTGTCGTCCTACGAGCAGTACTTC.

The CDR3 coding sequence is TGCAGTGCTAGAGATTCGGAGAGCCCTAGCACAGATACGCAGTATTTT. Amino acid sequence: CSARDSESPSTDTQYF. This chain joins TRBV20-1 and TRBJ2-3; unclear D gene. Germline CDR1 is DFQATT and CDR2 is SNEGSKA (reference sequence). V shed 0 bases and J shed 0 bases, with 13 bases lying between them. The CDR3 is made up of 16 amino acids.